The next 19 T cell receptor beta chains were all read from a single sample in a study of human T cells and chemical hapten exposure. In TCRdb, the RACE reads were re-called with MiXCR into one record per CDR3 protein. The repertoire holds roughly 260,000 distinct CDR3 sequences, with about 9% as singletons. Time point specified: pre-sensitization, week 0. Described treatment: therapeutic diphenylcyclopropenone sensitization with weekly scalp DPC. The specimen was whole blood, collected in connection with sensitization to the hapten diphenylcyclopropenone (DPC). Every receptor here comes from a woman in her thirties or forties with alopecia areata. Some clones in this sample may be carry-over from other donors' samples.

This clonotype was detected many times. This chain connects TRBV10-3 to TRBJ2-1; unclear D gene. With 3 bases removed from V and 5 bases from J, the gap between germline ends came to 11 bases. Germline V gives CDR1 ENHRY, CDR2 SYGVKD. CDR3 size: 14 residues. The CDR3 DNA reads TGTGCCATCAGTGATCAGGTTGCGGACAATGAGCAGTTCTTC. This encodes CAISDQVADNEQFF.

This clonotype was counted at least ten times. This rearrangement joins TRBV28 to TRBJ2-5, with TRBD2 matching over 11 bases. Unmatched junction bases numbered 14, after V lost 7 bases and J lost 4 bases. CDR3 size: 17 residues. Germline CDR1 is MDHEN and CDR2 is SYDVKM. Here the CDR3 DNA reads TGTGCCAGCATCCCCCACAAACTAGCGGGAGAGGGAGAGACCCAGTACTTC. Translation: CASIPHKLAGEGETQYF.

The chain recombines TRBV11-2 with TRBJ2-2; D not certain. V gave up 7 bases and J gave up 8 bases, with 20 bases separating them. The CDR3 length is 15 residues. Germline assignment: CDR1 SGHAT and CDR2 FQNNGV. This CDR3 is CASTTRPLVSGELFF. The CDR3 nucleotides read TGTGCCAGCACTACGAGACCTTTAGTGTCTGGGGAGCTGTTTTTT. Variable domain in full (rest from reference TRBV11-2 and TRBJ2-2): EAGVAQSPRYKIIEKRQSVAFWCNPISGHATLYWYQQILGQGPKLLIQFQNNGVVDDSQLPKDRFSAERLKGVDSTLKIQPAKLEDSAVYLCASTTRPLVSGELFFGEGSRLTVL.

This clonotype was seen many times. This chain uses TRBV28 with TRBJ1-3; maybe TRBD1 (6 bases). The CDR3 has 15 amino acids. V was trimmed by 5 bases and J by 4 bases, leaving 15 bases between them. Germline-derived CDR1 and CDR2 are MDHEN and SYDVKM. For the CDR3, the DNA is TGTGCCAGCAGTACCCCGACAGGTTCGGGAAACACCATATATTTT. It codes for CASSTPTGSGNTIYF.

V and J are TRBV6-1 and TRBJ1-4; TRBD1 agrees at 10 bases. This CDR3 is 15 amino acids long. V trimming: 0 bases; J trimming: 6 bases; junction bases outside the gene matches: 1. Germline V CDR1 and CDR2: MNHNS, SASEGT. The CDR3 reads CASSEAGTGDEKLFF. The CDR3 DNA follows: TGTGCCAGCAGTGAAGCGGGGACAGGGGATGAAAAACTGTTTTTT.

The table lists this clonotype with a few counts. V gene TRBV12-3 or TRBV12-4 combines with J gene TRBJ2-7; tentative D call: TRBD1 (5 bases). This CDR3 is 15 amino acids long. V was trimmed by 5 bases and J by 5 bases, leaving 19 bases between them. The chain's CDR3 is CASSLQGGVLDEQYF. CDR3 nucleotides: TGTGCCAGCAGTCTCCAGGGCGGAGTCCTGGACGAGCAGTACTTC.

This rearrangement joins TRBV5-1 to TRBJ2-5; perhaps TRBD2 as D (6 bases). From germline, CDR1 is SGHRS and CDR2 YFSETQ. With 4 bases removed from V and 1 base from J, the gap between germline ends came to 11 bases. The CDR3 loop spans 14 amino acids. The CDR3 loop reads CASSPTSSQETQYF. DNA of the CDR3: TGCGCCAGCAGCCCCACTAGCAGCCAAGAGACCCAGTACTTC.

The rearrangement links TRBV5-4 to TRBJ2-7; D possibly corresponds to TRBD1 (5 bases). The germline CDR1 and CDR2 sequences are SGHNT and YYREEE (reference sequence). V lost 0 bases and J 5 bases, leaving 15 bases between the germline ends. CDR3 length: 15 amino acids. CDR3 residues: CASSLAIAGRHEQYF. The CDR3 region has the DNA TGTGCCAGCAGCTTGGCTATCGCAGGGCGGCACGAGCAGTACTTC.

This clonotype was observed many times. The chain couples TRBV18 to TRBJ2-7; 9 nucleotides align to TRBD1. V dropped 0 bases and J dropped 2; count of bases not matched to a gene: 2. Looked up from germline, CDR1 is KGHSH and CDR2 is LQKENI. The CDR3 has 15 amino acids. CDR3 DNA sequence: TGTGCCAGCTCACCACCAGGGACAGGGACCTACGAGCAGTACTTC. This encodes CASSPPGTGTYEQYF.

The rearrangement uses TRBV20-1 and TRBJ2-5, with 9 bases that match TRBD2. Germline-derived CDR1 and CDR2 are DFQATT and SNEGSKA (reference sequence). This CDR3 spans 16 amino acids. The V and J ends lost 2 bases and 2 bases, in that order; junction bases with no gene match: 9. In nucleotides, the CDR3 is TGCAGTGCTAGATTAGGTGGACTAGCGAGGCAAGAGACCCAGTACTTC. Translating it yields CSARLGGLARQETQYF.

The V and J genes are TRBV27 and TRBJ2-3; TRBD2 matches 7 bases. The CDR3 totals 16 residues. V lost 1 base, J lost 3 bases, and 7 bases stayed unmatched. Germline lookup yields CDR1 MNHEY and CDR2 SMNVEV (reference sequence). For the CDR3, the DNA is TGTGCCAGCAGTTTATGGGGTCAGCGGGGAACAGATACGCAGTATTTT. It yields the protein CASSLWGQRGTDTQYF.

The chain is built from TRBV12-3 or TRBV12-4 and TRBJ1-2; tentatively, D is TRBD1 (5 bases). CDR3 size: 14 residues. Trimming stripped 7 bases from V and 0 bases from J, with 12 bases between. The CDR3 loop reads CASTRGTANYGYTF. The CDR3 nucleotides read TGTGCCAGCACCCGCGGGACGGCTAACTATGGCTACACCTTC.

This chain connects TRBV18 to TRBJ1-2, with D hard to call. The V end was cut by 4 bases, the J end by 8 bases, with 14 bases between. Germline CDR1 and CDR2: KGHSH and LQKENI. This CDR3 comprises 13 residues. The CDR3 is CASSRERAYGYTF. The DNA for the CDR3 is TGTGCCAGCTCACGAGAAAGGGCCTACGGCTACACCTTC.

This clonotype has only a few counts. The CDR3 DNA sequence: TGTGCCAGCAGCTTACAACCCGAAAAACTGTTTTTT. Translating it yields CASSLQPEKLFF. The chain is built from TRBV7-9 and TRBJ1-4; no reliable D call. Trimming took off 2 bases at V and 8 bases at J, with 6 bases between the two ends. Germline lookup yields CDR1 SEHNR and CDR2 FQNEAQ (reference sequence). CDR3 length equals 12 residues.

This clonotype was counted at least ten times. The V call is TRBV29-1, the J call TRBJ1-1; D remains ambiguous. Germline CDR1 SQVTM, CDR2 ANQGSEA. The V end lost 4 bases, the J end lost 6 bases, and 9 bases lay between the germline ends. The CDR3 has 11 amino acids. The CDR3 here is CSVVKLPEAFF. CDR3 DNA: TGCAGCGTTGTTAAATTGCCTGAAGCTTTCTTT.

Many counts were recorded for this clonotype. The chain uses TRBV7-9 and TRBJ2-6; D tentatively reads TRBD1 or TRBD2 (5 bases each). V lost 3 bases to trimming and J lost 1 base, with 7 bases between them. Germline loops: CDR1 SEHNR, CDR2 FQNEAQ (reference sequence). The CDR3 totals 15 residues. In DNA form, the CDR3 reads TGTGCCAGCAGCTTTTGGGGGTCTGGGGCCAACGTCCTGACTTTC. Encoded protein: CASSFWGSGANVLTF.

This clonotype has just a few counts. This sequence joins TRBV12-3 or TRBV12-4 and TRBJ2-1; D is ambiguous. The CDR3 loop spans 15 amino acids. V gave up 6 bases and J gave up 1 base, with 13 bases separating them. The CDR3 coding sequence is TGTGCCAGCAGCCCTGAAGGTATTTCCTACAATGAGCAGTTCTTC. It translates to CASSPEGISYNEQFF.

This clonotype appeared a few times. V gene TRBV6-6 combines with J gene TRBJ2-3; 7 positions match TRBD2. This CDR3 has 14 amino acids. V lost 2 bases to trimming and J lost 6 bases; unmatched junction nucleotides: 5. CDR1 MNHNY and CDR2 SVGAGI come from the germline V gene (reference sequence). CDR3 residues: CASSYGLERDTQYF. In DNA, the CDR3 is TGTGCCAGCAGTTACGGACTAGAAAGGGATACGCAGTATTTT.

This clonotype was seen only a few times. V usage is TRBV29-1 and J usage is TRBJ2-3, with 14 nucleotides matching TRBD2. Germline CDR1 SQVTM, CDR2 ANQGSEA. This CDR3 spans 13 amino acids. With 7 bases clipped from V and 10 bases from J, the junction kept 7 bases outside the gene matches. CDR3 in amino acids: CSGGLAGVDAQYF. The CDR3 nucleotides are TGCAGCGGGGGACTAGCGGGAGTGGATGCGCAGTATTTT.